This T cell receptor beta chain was identified in a study of early T cells in non-severe SARS-CoV-2 infection. Study overall: Sequencing was performed on bulk RNA from unsorted whole blood, leaving chains unpaired. Study-wide results and limits: Sequences matched to VDJdb favored anti-spike CD8 responses, while private and CD4 specificities were missed.

The CDR3 totals 14 residues. In germline, CDR1 is MNHNY, CDR2 SVGAGI (reference sequence). Molecules of cDNA were individually given unique molecular identifiers that were attached to them. TCRdb re-called the 5' RACE reads with MiXCR, one entry per CDR3 protein. The sample has more than 35,000 distinct CDR3 sequences, under 5% seen once. In the case of this clonotype: Antigen specificity is unknown. A read error may explain this, as a much larger clone is one base away.

This sequence joins TRBV6-6 and TRBJ1-2; the D gene is possibly TRBD1 (5 bases). Sequenced sample: whole blood. This receptor was taken from an adult who was a healthcare worker with PCR-confirmed SARS-CoV-2 infection or an uninfected control (not recorded which). CDR3 bases: TGTGCCAGCTGTTACTCAGGGTCCGGGTATGGCTACACCTTC. Residues: CASCYSGSGYGYTF.